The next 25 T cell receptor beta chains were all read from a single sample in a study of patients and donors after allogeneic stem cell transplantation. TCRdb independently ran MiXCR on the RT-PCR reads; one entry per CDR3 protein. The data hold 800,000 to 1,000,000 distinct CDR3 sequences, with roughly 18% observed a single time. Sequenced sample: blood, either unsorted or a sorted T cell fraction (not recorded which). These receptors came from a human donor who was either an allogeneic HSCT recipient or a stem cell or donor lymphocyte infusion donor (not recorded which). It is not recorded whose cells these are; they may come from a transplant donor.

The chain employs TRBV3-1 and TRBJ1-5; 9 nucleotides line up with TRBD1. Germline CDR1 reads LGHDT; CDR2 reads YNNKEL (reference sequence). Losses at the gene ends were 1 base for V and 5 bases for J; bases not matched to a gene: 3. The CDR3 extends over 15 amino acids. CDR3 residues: CASSQGTGEYQPQHF. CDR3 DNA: TGTGCCAGCAGCCAAGGGACAGGGGAATATCAGCCCCAGCATTTT.

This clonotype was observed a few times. The CDR3 loop reads CASRALAGNQPQHF. CDR3 DNA sequence: TGTGCCAGCAGAGCCCTGGCCGGCAATCAGCCCCAGCATTTT. The chain combines TRBV6-1 with TRBJ1-5, with D unresolved. This CDR3 region has 14 residues. V lost 6 bases and J 2 bases, leaving 11 bases between the germline ends. Germline V lookup: CDR1 MNHNS, CDR2 SASEGT.

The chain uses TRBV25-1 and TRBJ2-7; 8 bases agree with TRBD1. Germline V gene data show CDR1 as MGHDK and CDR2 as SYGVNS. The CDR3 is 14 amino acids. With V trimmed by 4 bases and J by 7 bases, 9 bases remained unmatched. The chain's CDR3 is CASSGDRRRPEQYF. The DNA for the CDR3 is TGTGCCAGCAGTGGGGACAGGAGACGTCCTGAGCAGTACTTC.

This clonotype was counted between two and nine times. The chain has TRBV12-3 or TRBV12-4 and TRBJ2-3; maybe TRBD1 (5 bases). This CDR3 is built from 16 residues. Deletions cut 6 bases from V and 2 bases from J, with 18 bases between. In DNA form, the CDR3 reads TGTGCCAGCAGCACGCGACAGACACCTTCCACAGATACGCAGTATTTT. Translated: CASSTRQTPSTDTQYF.

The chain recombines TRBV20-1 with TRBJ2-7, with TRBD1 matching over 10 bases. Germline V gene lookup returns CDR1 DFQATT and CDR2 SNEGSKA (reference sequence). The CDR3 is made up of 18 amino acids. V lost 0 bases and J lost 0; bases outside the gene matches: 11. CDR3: CSAREPRDRGLTSYEQYF. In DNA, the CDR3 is TGCAGTGCTAGAGAACCTCGGGACAGGGGCTTGACCTCCTACGAGCAGTACTTC.

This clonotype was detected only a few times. DNA of the CDR3: TGTGCCAGCAGCCCCAAACCCTACGAGCAGTACTTC. It codes for CASSPKPYEQYF. The chain recombines TRBV12-3 or TRBV12-4 with TRBJ2-7; no definite D call. V lost 6 bases and J lost 2, with 8 bases in between. The CDR3 is 12 amino acids.

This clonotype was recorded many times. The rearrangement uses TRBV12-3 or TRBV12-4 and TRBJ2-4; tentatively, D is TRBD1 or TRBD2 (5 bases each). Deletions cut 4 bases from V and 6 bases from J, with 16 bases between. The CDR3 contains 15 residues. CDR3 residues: CASSWYRTGRNIQYF. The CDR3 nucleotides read TGTGCCAGCAGTTGGTACAGGACTGGCAGAAACATTCAGTACTTC.

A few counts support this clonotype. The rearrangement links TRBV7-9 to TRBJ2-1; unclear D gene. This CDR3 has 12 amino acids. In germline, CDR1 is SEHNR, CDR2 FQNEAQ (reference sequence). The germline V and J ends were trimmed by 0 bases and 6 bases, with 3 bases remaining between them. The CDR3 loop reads CASSLAINEQFF. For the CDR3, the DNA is TGTGCCAGCAGCTTAGCGATCAATGAGCAGTTCTTC.

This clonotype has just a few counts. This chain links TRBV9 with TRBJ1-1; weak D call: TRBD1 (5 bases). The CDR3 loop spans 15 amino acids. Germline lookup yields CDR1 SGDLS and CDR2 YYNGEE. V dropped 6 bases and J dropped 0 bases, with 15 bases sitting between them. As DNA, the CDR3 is TGTGCCAGCAACGATCGGACGGACATGAACACTGAAGCTTTCTTT. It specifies CASNDRTDMNTEAFF.

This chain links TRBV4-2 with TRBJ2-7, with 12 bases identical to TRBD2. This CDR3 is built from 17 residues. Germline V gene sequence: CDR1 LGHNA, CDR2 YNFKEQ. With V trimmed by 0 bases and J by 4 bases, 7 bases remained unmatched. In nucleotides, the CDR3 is TGTGCCAGCAGCCAAGATGCTAGCGGGGGGGTAATGTACGAGCAGTACTTC. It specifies CASSQDASGGVMYEQYF.

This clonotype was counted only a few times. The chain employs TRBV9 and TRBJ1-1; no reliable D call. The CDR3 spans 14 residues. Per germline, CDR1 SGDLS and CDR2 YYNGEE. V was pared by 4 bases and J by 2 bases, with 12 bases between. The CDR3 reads CASSPQDPNTEAFF. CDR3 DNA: TGTGCCAGCAGCCCCCAGGACCCTAACACTGAAGCTTTCTTT.

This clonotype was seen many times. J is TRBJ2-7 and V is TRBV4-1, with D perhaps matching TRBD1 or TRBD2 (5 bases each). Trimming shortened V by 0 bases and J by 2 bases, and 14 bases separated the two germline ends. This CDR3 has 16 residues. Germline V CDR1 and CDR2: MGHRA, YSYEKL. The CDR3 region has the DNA TGCGCCAGCAGCCAAGATCAAGGGGACGGAACCTACGAGCAGTACTTC. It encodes CASSQDQGDGTYEQYF.

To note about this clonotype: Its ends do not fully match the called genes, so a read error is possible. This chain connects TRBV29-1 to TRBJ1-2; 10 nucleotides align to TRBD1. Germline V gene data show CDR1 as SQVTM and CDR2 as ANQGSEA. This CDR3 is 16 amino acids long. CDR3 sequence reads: CSVRTGGASGVYAYTF. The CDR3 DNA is TGCAGCGTACGGACAGGGGGGGCCTCGGGAGTCTATGCCTACACCTTC.

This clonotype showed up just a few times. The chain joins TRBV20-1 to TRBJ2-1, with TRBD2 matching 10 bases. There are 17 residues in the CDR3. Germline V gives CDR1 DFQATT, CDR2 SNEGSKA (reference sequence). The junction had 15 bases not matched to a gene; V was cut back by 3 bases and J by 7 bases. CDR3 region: CSASRSVGLADLNEQFF. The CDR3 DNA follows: TGCAGTGCTAGTCGCTCCGTTGGACTAGCGGATCTTAATGAGCAGTTCTTC.

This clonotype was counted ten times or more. The CDR3 reads CASSARLAVETQYF. As DNA, the CDR3 is TGTGCCAGCAGTGCGAGGCTAGCAGTCGAGACCCAGTACTTC. This chain links TRBV12-3 or TRBV12-4 with TRBJ2-5, with D perhaps TRBD2 (5 bases). Trimming took 5 bases from V and 5 from J, leaving 15 bases between them. The CDR3 runs 14 residues.

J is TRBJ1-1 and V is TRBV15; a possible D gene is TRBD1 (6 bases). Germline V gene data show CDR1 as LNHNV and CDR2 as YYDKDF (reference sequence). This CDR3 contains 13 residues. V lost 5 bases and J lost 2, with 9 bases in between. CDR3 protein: CATSVRGNTEAFF. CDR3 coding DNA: TGTGCCACCAGCGTCAGGGGTAACACTGAAGCTTTCTTT.

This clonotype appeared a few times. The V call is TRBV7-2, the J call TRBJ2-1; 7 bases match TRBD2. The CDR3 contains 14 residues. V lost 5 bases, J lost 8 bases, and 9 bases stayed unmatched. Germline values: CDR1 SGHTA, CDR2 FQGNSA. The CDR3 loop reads CASSGSGRGDEQFF. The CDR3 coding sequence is TGTGCCAGCAGCGGTAGCGGGCGTGGGGATGAGCAGTTCTTC.

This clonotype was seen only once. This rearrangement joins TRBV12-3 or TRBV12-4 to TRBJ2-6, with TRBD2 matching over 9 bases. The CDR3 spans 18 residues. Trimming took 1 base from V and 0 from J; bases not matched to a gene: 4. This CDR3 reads CASSLGAGGLSGANVLTF. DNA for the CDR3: TGTGCCAGCAGTTTAGGAGCGGGGGGTCTCTCTGGGGCCAACGTCCTGACTTTC.

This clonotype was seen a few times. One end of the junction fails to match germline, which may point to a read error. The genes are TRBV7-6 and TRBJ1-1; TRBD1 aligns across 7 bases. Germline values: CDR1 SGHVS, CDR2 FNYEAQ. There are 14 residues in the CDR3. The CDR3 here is CASSTPGQNSEAFF. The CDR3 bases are TGTGCCAGCAGCACCCCGGGACAGAACTCTGAGGCTTTCTTT.

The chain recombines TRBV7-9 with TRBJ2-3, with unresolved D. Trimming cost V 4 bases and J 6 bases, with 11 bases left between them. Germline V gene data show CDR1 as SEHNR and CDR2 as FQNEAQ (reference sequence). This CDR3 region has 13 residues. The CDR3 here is CASSSDSLDTQYF. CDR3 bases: TGTGCCAGCAGCTCCGACTCGTTGGATACGCAGTATTTT.

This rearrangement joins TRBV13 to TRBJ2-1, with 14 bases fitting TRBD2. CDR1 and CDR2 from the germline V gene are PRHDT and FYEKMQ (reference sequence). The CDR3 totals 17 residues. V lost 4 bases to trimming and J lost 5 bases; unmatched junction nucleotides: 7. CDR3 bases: TGTGCCAGCAGCTCCAGCAGACTAGCGGGAGGGAACAATGAGCAGTTCTTC. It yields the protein CASSSSRLAGGNNEQFF.

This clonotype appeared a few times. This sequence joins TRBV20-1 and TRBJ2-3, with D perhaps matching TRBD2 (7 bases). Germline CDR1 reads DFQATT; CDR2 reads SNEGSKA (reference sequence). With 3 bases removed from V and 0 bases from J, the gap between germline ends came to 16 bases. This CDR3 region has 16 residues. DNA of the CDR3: TGCAGTGCTAGTTGGGGGGGGCCCTCTAGCACAGATACGCAGTATTTT. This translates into CSASWGGPSSTDTQYF.

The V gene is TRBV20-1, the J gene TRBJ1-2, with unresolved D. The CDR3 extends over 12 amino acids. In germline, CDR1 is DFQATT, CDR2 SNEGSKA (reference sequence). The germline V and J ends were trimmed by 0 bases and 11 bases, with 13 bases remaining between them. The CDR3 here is CSARDRVRRYTF. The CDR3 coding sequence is TGCAGTGCTAGAGATCGGGTCAGACGATACACCTTC.

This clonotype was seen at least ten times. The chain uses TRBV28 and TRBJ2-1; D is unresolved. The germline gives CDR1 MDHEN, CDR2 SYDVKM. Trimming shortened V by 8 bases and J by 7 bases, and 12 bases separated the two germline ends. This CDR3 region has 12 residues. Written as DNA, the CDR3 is TGTGCCAGCCGGCCGGGTGTAAATGAGCAGTTCTTC. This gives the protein CASRPGVNEQFF.

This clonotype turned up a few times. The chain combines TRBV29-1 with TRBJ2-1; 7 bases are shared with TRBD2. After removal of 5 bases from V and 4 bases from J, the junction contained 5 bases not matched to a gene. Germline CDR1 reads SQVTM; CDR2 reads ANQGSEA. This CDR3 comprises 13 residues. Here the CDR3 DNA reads TGCAGCGTTTGGTGGGAGGGATACAATGAGCAGTTCTTC. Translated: CSVWWEGYNEQFF.